The clone carrying this TCR beta chain appeared once. This specimen comes from a study of blood T cell repertoires in COVID-19. Across the study: T cells, B-cell-depleted T cells, or PBMCs provided the cDNA or gDNA that served as material.

The protocol was immunoSEQ multiplex PCR, while the TCRdb copy is restricted to in-frame clones and leaves out a portion. The data contain around 47,000 clones, around 84% of them seen just once; the ten biggest clones take up under 45%. The CDR3 covers 15 residues. V dropped 5 bases and J dropped 2; count of bases not matched to a gene: 7. The V gene's germline CDR1 is SEHNR and CDR2 FQNEAQ (reference sequence). Sequencing was done on a sample of peripheral blood. The receptor was derived from a human donor in a cohort sampled during active COVID-19. The chain couples TRBV7-9 to TRBJ2-7; TRBD1 matches 9 bases. As DNA, the CDR3 is TGTGCCAGCAGCGTACCGGGACAGGGCACCTACGAGCAGTACGTC. This gives the protein CASSVPGQGTYEQYV.